This T cell receptor beta chain came from a study of T-cell reconstitution after alpha-beta-depleted transplantation in children. The authors prepared the TCRbeta library with unique molecular identifiers. From the PCR reads, TCRdb called clonotypes with MiXCR, one entry per CDR3 protein. The table records some 70,000 distinct CDR3 sequences, just under 5% of them present only once. Concerning this clonotype itself: Its target is not known.

Germline V gives CDR1 MNHEY, CDR2 SVGEGT. Trimming took off 2 bases at V and 1 base at J, with 11 bases between the two ends. This CDR3 region has 16 residues. Notes on the study in general: Alpha-beta T cells present about two months after transplant were reported to originate from several hundred expanded graft clones. Hyperexpanded clones declined; after one year, newly produced T cells mostly supplied diversity. In some patients, recipient T cells and intrathymic progenitors surviving conditioning explained high day-60 diversity.

The receptor comes from a boy under two years old who had a stem cell transplant for acute myeloid leukemia, so the T cells may come from the graft donor. The V call is TRBV6-2 or TRBV6-3, the J call TRBJ2-2, with no clear D. The source was PBMCs, mostly from graft donor cells, collected 180 days after TCRalphabeta/CD19-depleted stem cell transplant. The CDR3, as DNA: TGTGCCAGCAGTTACGGAGTGCGACTGAACACCGGGGAGCTGTTTTTT. It encodes CASSYGVRLNTGELFF.